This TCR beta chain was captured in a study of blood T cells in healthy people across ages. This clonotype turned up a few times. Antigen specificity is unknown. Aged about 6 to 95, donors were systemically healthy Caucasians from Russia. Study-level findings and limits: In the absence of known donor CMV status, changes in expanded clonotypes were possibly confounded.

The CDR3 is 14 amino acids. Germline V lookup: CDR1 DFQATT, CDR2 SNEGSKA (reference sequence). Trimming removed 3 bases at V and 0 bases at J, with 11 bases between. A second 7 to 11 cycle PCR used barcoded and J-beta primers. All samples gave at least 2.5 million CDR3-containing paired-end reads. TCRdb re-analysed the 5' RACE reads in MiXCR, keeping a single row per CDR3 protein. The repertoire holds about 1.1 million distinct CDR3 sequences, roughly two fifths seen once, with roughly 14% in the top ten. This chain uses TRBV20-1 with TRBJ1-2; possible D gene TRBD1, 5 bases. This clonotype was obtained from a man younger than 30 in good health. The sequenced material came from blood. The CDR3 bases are TGCAGTGCTAGTACAGGTCAAGCTAACTATGGCTACACCTTC. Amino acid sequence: CSASTGQANYGYTF.